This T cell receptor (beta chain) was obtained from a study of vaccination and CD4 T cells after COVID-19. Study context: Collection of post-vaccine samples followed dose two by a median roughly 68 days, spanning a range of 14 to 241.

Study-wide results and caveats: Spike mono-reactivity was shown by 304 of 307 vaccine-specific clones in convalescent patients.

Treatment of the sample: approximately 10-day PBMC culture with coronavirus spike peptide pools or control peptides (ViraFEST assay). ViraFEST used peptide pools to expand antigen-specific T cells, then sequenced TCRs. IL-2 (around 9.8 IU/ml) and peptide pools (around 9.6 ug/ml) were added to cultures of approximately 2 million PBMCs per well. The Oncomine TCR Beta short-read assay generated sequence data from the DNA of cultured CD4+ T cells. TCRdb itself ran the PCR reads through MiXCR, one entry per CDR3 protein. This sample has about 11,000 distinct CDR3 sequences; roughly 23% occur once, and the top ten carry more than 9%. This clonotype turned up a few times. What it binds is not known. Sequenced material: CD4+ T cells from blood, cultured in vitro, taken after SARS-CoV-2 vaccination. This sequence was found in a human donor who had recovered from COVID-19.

The CDR3 here is CASSLSGVGTDTQYF. The CDR3 DNA is TGTGCCAGCAGCTTATCAGGGGTAGGCACAGATACGCAGTATTTT. The rearrangement joins TRBV7-3 to TRBJ2-3; D is possibly TRBD1 (6 bases). The CDR3 consists of 15 residues. Trimming cost V 2 bases and J 1 base, with 10 bases left between them. CDR1 and CDR2 (germline): SGHTA, FQGTGA.